These T cell receptor beta chains were read from a single sample in a study of vaccination and CD4 T cells after COVID-19. TCRdb re-analysed the PCR reads in MiXCR, keeping a single row per CDR3 protein. Here the sample spans 15,000 to 20,000 distinct CDR3 sequences, just over 50% being singletons. Their specific antigens are unknown. This sample comprised CD4+ T cells from blood, cultured in vitro, obtained about 7 months after SARS-CoV-2 vaccination. The origin of the receptors is a human donor who had recovered from COVID-19. Each CDR3 is given with its conserved first and last residue. The D gene is left open where the match is weak.

>TRBD1|TRBV12-3/TRBV12-4
CASSSRTGGPDTQYF
>.|TRBV7-8
CASSAGTSTDTQYF
>TRBD1|TRBV7-2
CASSPGTGANTGELFF
>.|TRBV4-2
CASSQDQRTATYGYTF
>TRBD1|TRBV7-2
CASSLALPGQGHEQFF
>TRBD2|TRBV6-5
CASSYWMGLAGGEQYF
>TRBD1|TRBV2
CASSPGQGAGQPQHF
>TRBD2|TRBV4-3
CASSQRLAGGPATQYF
>.|TRBV29-1
CGGQNTEAFF
>TRBD2|TRBV7-8
CASSRTSGGAPGYETQYF
>TRBD1|TRBV15
CATSRSTGANTGELFF
>.|TRBV11-2
CASSYPYLAEGWEQYF
>TRBD1|TRBV10-3
CAIRVGQGALGTYEQYF
>.|TRBV20-1
CSARVGGTYEQYF
>TRBD2|TRBV6-5
CASSLAGGQNTGELFF
>TRBD2|TRBV20-1
CSANPSGGNTDTQYF
>.|TRBV7-7
CASSSSPGETQYF
>.|TRBV7-9
CASSQEGRWAFF
>.|TRBV6-5
CASSYSGGIYEQYF
>TRBD2|TRBV24-1
CATSEGLAEAYEQYF
>.|TRBV29-1
CSVDRTPTSNYGYTF
>TRBD2|TRBV20-1
CSASGNQETQYF
>TRBD1|TRBV20-1
CSAGQGASGELFF
>.|TRBV27
CASSLVGGVIETQYF
>.|TRBV5-4
CASSSASGAGELFF
>TRBD2|TRBV20-1
CSAKLAGGYTEQFF
>.|TRBV7-2
CASSLDYTTYNEQFF
>.|TRBV15
CATSRDRVLERGEQYF
>.|TRBV6-1
CASSRRQNYGYTF
>.|TRBV10-3
CAISDPNQPQHF
>TRBD2|TRBV28
CASSPQFTLWEGRNIQYF
>.|TRBV5-4
CASSYDSLSPYEQYF
>.|TRBV28
CASLRGEGQGEQYF
>.|TRBV2
CASGGNVLTF
>TRBD1|TRBV7-8
CASSSRRGRVPFF
>.|TRBV20-1
CSASLTGWYGYTF
>.|TRBV7-2
CASSFAGETQYF
>TRBD2|TRBV6-1
CASTSSGGGETQYF
>.|TRBV20-1
CSARGALLVEQYF
>.|TRBV6-1
CASILSSYNEQFF
>.|TRBV20-1
CSANWVGNTEAFF
>TRBD2|TRBV9
CASSPGEKRGALETQYF
>TRBD2|TRBV28
CASSISGSERWDEQYF
>TRBD1|TRBV7-8
CASSLPGGYEQYF
>.|TRBV20-1
CSAASGGGYTEAFF
>.|TRBV7-8
CASSPPWGGRQPQHF
>.|TRBV20-1
CSANLPNYGYTF
>TRBD2|TRBV27
CAGSLYGGGARETQYF
>.|TRBV7-9
CASSLTSYGYTF
>.|TRBV11-3
CASSLEGTGPYEQYF
>.|TRBV19
CASSIGGGSWDTQYF
>.|TRBV2
CTSSEERIAYGYTF
>TRBD2|TRBV6-7
CASSPQRPSGRIRETQYF
>TRBD2|TRBV20-1
CSAATAGTSGSTDTQYF
>.|TRBV2
CASSRQRPPYEQYF
>.|TRBV7-8
CASSLGKETQYF
>TRBD1|TRBV7-8
CASSLARDRYRELAKNIQYF
>TRBD2|TRBV20-1
CSARDPAGASDTQYF
>.|TRBV19
CASMRPGHYDTQPQHF
>.|TRBV20-1
CSARAYITDTQYF